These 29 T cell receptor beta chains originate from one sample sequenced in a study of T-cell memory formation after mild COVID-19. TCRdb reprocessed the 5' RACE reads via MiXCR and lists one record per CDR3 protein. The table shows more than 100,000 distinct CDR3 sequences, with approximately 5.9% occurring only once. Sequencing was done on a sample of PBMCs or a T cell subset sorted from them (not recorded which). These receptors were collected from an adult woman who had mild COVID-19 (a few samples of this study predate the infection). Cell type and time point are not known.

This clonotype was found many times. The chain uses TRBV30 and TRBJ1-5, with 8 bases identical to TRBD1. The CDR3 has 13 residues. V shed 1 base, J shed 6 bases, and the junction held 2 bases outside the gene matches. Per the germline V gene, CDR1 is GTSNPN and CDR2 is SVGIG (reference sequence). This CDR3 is CAWSGGQAQPQHF. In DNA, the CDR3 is TGTGCCTGGAGTGGGGGACAGGCTCAGCCCCAGCATTTT.

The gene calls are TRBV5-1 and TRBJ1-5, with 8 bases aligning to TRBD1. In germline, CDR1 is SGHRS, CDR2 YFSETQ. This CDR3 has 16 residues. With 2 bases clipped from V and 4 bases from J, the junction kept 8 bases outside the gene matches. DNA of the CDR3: TGCGCCAGCAGCTTAACAGGGGGAAAGGGGAATCAGCCCCAGCATTTT. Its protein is CASSLTGGKGNQPQHF.

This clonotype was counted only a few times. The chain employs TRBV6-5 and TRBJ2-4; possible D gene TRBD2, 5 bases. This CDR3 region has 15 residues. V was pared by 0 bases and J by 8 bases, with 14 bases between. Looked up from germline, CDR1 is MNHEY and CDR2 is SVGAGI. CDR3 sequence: CASSYSGSKADIQYF. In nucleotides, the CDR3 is TGTGCCAGCAGTTACTCGGGCTCTAAAGCGGACATTCAGTACTTC.

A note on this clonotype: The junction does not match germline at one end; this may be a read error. CDR3 DNA: TGTGCCAGCAGCGAAGTCGCGCAGGGGGGGGACGAGCAGTACTTC. This gives the protein CASSEVAQGGDEQYF. The rearrangement uses TRBV2 and TRBJ2-7, with D perhaps TRBD1 or TRBD2 (7 bases each). Germline V lookup: CDR1 SNHLY, CDR2 FYNNEI. The CDR3 consists of 15 residues. The whole variable domain, remainder taken from reference TRBV2 and TRBJ2-7, is EPEVTQTPSHQVTQMGQEVILRCVPISNHLYFYWYRQILGQKVEFLVSFYNNEISEKSEIFDDQFSVERPDGSNFTLKIRSTKLEDSAMYFCASSEVAQGGDEQYFGPGTRLTVT.

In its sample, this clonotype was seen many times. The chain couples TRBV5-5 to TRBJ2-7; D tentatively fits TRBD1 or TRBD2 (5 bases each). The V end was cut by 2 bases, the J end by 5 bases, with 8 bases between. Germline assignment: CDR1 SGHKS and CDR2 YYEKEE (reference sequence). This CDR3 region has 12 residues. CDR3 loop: CASSFEGNEQYF. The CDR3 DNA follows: TGTGCCAGCAGCTTTGAGGGGAACGAGCAGTACTTC.

CDR3 in amino acids: CSAGGTSGNVNEQFF. The CDR3 DNA sequence: TGCAGTGCTGGGGGGACTAGCGGGAATGTGAATGAGCAGTTCTTC. The chain couples TRBV20-1 to TRBJ2-1; 13 bases map to TRBD2. The CDR3 is made up of 15 amino acids. Looked up from germline, CDR1 is DFQATT and CDR2 is SNEGSKA (reference sequence). With V trimmed by 5 bases and J by 7 bases, 8 bases remained unmatched.

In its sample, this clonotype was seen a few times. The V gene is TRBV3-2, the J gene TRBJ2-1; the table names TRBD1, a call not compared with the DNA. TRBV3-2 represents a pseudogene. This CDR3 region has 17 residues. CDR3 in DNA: TGTGCCAGCAGCCAAGATAGGGGGGAGGACTTATACAATGAGCAGTTCTTC. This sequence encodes CASSQDRGEDLYNEQFF.

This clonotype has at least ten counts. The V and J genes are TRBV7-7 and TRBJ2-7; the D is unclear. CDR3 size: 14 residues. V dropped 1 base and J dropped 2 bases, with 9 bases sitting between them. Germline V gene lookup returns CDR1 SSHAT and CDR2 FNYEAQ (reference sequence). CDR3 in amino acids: CASSLGPRAYEQYF. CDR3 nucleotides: TGTGCCAGCAGCTTAGGCCCTCGGGCCTACGAGCAGTACTTC.

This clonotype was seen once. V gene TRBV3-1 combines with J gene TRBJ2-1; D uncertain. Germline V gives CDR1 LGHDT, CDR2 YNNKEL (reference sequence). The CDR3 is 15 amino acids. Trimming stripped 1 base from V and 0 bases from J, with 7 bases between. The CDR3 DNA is TGTGCCAGCAGCCAAGGCCAAATCTCCTACAATGAGCAGTTCTTC. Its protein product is CASSQGQISYNEQFF.

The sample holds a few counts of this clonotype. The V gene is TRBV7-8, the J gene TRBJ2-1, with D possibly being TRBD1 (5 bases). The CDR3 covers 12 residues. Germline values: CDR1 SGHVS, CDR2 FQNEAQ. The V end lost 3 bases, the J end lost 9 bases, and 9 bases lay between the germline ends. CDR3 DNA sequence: TGTGCCAGCAGCTTTAGAAGGGGTGAGCAGTTCTTC. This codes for CASSFRRGEQFF.

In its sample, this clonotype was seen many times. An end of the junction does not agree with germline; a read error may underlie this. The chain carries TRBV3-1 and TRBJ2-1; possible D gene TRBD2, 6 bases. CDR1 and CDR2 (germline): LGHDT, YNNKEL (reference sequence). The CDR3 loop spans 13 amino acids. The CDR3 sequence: CASSQPNPAGLYF. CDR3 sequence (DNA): TGTGCCAGCAGCCAACCAAACCCGGCGGGACTGTACTTC.

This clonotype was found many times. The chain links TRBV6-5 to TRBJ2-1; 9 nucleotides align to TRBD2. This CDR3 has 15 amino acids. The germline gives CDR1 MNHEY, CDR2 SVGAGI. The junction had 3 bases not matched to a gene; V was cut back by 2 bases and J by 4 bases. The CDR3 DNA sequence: TGTGCCAGCAGTTACGGGACTAGCATATACAATGAGCAGTTCTTC. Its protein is CASSYGTSIYNEQFF.

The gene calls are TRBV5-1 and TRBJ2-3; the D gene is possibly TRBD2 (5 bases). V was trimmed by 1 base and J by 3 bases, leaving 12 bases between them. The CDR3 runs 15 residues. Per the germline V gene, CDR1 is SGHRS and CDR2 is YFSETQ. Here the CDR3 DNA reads TGCGCCAGCAGCTTGCGGGGATCCAGTACAGATACGCAGTATTTT. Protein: CASSLRGSSTDTQYF.

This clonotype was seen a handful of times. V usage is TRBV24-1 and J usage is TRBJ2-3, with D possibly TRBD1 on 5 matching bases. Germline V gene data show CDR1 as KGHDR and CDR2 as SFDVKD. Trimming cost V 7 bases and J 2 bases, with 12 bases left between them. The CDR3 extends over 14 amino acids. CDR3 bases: TGTGCCACCAGCAAGGAGACAGCCACAGATACGCAGTATTTT. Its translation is CATSKETATDTQYF.

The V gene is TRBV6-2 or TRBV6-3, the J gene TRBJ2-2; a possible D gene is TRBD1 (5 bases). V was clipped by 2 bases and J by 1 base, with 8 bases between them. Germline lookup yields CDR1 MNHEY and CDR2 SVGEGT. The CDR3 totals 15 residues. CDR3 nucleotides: TGTGCCAGCAGTTACGGGGCCCTGAACACCGGGGAGCTGTTTTTT. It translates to CASSYGALNTGELFF.

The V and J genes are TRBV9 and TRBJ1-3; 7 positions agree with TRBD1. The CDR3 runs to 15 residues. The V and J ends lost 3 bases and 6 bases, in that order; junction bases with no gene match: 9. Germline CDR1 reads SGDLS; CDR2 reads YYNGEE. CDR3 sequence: CASSGGTVDQNTIYF. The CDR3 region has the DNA TGTGCCAGCAGCGGCGGGACAGTGGACCAAAACACCATATATTTT.

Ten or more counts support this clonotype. The CDR3 protein is CASSSGLKGEQFF. In DNA, the CDR3 is TGTGCCAGCAGCTCGGGTCTTAAGGGTGAGCAGTTCTTC. This chain joins TRBV9 and TRBJ2-1; D gene ambiguous. V was pared by 4 bases and J by 9 bases, with 14 bases between. The CDR3 consists of 13 residues. Germline loops: CDR1 SGDLS, CDR2 YYNGEE. Based on the CDR3 plus reference TRBV9 and TRBJ2-1, the full variable domain is DSGVTQTPKHLITATGQRVTLRCSPRSGDLSVYWYQQSLDQGLQFLIQYYNGEERAKGNILERFSAQQFPDLHSELNLSSLELGDSALYFCASSSGLKGEQFFGPGTRLTVL.

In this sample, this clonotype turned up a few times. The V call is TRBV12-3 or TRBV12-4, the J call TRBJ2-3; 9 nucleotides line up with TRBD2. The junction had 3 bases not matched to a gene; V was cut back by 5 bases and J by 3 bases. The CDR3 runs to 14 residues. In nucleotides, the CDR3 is TGTGCCAGCAGTGGACTAGCGAGTACAGATACGCAGTATTTT. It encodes CASSGLASTDTQYF.

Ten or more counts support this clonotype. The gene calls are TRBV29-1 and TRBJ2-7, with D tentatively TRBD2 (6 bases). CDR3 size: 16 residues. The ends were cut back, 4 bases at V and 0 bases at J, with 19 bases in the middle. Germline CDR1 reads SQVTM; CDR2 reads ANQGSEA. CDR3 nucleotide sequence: TGCAGCGTTGTACGGTGGGACTCTTCGAGCTCCTACGAGCAGTACTTC. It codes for CSVVRWDSSSSYEQYF.

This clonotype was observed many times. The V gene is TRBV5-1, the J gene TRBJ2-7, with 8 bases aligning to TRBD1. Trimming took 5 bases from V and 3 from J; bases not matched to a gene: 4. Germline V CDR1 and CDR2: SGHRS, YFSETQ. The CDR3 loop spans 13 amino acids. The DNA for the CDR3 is TGCGCCAGCAGTTTCACAGGGGGCTACGAGCAGTACTTC. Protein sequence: CASSFTGGYEQYF.

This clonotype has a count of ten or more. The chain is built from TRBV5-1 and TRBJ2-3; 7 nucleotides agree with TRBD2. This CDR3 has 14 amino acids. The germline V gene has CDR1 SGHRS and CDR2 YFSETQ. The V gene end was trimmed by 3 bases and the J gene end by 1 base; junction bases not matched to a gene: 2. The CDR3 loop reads CASSSTSRTDTQYF. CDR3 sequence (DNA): TGCGCCAGCAGCTCGACTAGCCGCACAGATACGCAGTATTTT.

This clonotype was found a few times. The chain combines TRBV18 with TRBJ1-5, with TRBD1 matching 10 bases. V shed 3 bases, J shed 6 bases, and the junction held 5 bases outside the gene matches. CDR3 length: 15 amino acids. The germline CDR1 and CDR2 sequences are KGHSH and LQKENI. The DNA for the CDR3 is TGTGCCAGCTCACCTTCGACAGGGGGCGGTCAGCCCCAGCATTTT. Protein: CASSPSTGGGQPQHF. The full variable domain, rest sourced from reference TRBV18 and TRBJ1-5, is NAGVMQNPRHLVRRRGQEARLRCSPMKGHSHVYWYRQLPEEGLKFMVYLQKENIIDESGMPKERFSAEFPKEGPSILRIQQVVRGDSAAYFCASSPSTGGGQPQHFGDGTRLSIL.

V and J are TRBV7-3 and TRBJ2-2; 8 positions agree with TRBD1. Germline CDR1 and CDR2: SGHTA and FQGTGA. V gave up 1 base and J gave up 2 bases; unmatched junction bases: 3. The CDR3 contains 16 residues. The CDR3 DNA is TGTGCCAGCAGCTTAATGGGACAGGCAAACACCGGGGAGCTGTTTTTT. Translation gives CASSLMGQANTGELFF.

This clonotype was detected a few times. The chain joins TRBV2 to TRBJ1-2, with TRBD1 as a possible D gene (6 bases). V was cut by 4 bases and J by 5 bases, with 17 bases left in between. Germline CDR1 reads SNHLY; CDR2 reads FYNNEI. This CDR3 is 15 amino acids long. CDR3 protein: CASSGIQGPLYGYTF. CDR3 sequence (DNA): TGTGCCAGCAGTGGGATTCAGGGGCCCTTATATGGCTACACCTTC.

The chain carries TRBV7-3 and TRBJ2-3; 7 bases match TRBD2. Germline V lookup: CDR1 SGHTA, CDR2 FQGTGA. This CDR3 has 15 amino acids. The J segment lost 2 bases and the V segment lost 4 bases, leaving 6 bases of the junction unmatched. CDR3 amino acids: CASSSLAVYTDTQYF. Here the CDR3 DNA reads TGTGCCAGCAGCTCCCTAGCGGTCTACACAGATACGCAGTATTTT. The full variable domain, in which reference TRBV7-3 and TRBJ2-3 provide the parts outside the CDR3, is GAGVSQTPSNKVTEKGKYVELRCDPISGHTALYWYRQSLGQGPEFLIYFQGTGAADDSGLPNDRFFAVRPEGSVSTLKIQRTERGDSAVYLCASSSLAVYTDTQYFGPGTRLTVL.

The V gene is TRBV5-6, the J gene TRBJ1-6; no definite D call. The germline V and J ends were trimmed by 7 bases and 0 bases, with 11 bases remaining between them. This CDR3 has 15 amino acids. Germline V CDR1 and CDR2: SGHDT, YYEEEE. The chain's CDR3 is CASYPALSYNSPLHF. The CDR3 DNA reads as TGTGCCAGCTACCCGGCCCTCTCCTATAATTCACCCCTCCACTTT.

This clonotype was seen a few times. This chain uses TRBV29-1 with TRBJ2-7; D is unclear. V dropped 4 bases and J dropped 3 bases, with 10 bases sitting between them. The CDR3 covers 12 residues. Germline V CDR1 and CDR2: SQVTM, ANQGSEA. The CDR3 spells CSVVFESYEQYF. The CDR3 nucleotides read TGCAGCGTTGTGTTTGAGAGCTACGAGCAGTACTTC.

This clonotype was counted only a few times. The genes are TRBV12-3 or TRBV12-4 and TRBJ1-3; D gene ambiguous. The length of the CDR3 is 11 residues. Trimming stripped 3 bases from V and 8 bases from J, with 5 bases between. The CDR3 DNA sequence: TGTGCCAGCAGTTTTAAGGACACCATATATTTT. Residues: CASSFKDTIYF.

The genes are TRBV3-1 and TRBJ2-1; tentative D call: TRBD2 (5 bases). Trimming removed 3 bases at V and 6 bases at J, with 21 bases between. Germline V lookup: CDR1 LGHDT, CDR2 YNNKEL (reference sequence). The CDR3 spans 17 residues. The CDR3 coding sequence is TGTGCCAGCAGCCAGGGAGTAGGAGAGTTCCGTCTCAATGAGCAGTTCTTC. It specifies CASSQGVGEFRLNEQFF.